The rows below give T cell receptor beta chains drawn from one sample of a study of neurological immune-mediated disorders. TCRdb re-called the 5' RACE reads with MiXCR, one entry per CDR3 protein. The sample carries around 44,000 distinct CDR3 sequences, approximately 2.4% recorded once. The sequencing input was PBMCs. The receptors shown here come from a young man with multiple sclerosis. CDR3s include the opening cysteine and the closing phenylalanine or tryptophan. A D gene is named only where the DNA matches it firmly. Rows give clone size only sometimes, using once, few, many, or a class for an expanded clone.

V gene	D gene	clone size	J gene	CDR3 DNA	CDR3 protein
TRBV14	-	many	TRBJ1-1	TGTGCCAGCAGCCTAATCCGGGGATTCATGAACACTGAAGCTTTCTTT	CASSLIRGFMNTEAFF
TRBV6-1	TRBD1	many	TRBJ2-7	TGTGCCAGCGGGGACAGGGTCTACGAGCAGTACTTC	CASGDRVYEQYF
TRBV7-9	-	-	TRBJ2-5	TGTGCCAGCAGCTTTCCCACATTCAAAGAGACCCAGTACTTC	CASSFPTFKETQYF
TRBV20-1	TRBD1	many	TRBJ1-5	TGCAGTGCTAGGGGGACAGGGGGAGCATATAGCAATCAGCCCCAGCATTTT	CSARGTGGAYSNQPQHF
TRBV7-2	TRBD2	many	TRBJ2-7	TGTGCCAGCAGCTTAAATCCCCTCGCGGGAGTAGGCGGCGAGCAGTACTTC	CASSLNPLAGVGGEQYF
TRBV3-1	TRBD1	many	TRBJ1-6	TGTGCCAGCAGCCCTACAGGGGAAAGGAAGGGATCCCTCCACTTT	CASSPTGERKGSLHF
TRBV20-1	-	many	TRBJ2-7	TGCAGTGCTAGAGATCAGTACGACAGCTACGAGCAGTACTTC	CSARDQYDSYEQYF
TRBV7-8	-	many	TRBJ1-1	TGTGCCAGCAGCACCCTGGGGGGAGGCACTGAAGCTTTCTTT	CASSTLGGGTEAFF
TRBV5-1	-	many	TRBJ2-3	TGCGCCAGCGGCATAAACCCTGGCACAGATACGCAGTATTTT	CASGINPGTDTQYF
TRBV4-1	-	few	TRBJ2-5	TGCGCCAGCAGCCAAGATCGACTCCTCCCTATCGAGACCCAGTACTTC	CASSQDRLLPIETQYF
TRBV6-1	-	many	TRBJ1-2	TGTGCCAGCACCCGGGAAGCAAGAGATGGCTACACCTTC	CASTREARDGYTF
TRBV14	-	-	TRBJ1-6	TGTGCCAGCAGCCAGTCGGTCGTTAGATCACCCCTCCACTTT	CASSQSVVRSPLHF
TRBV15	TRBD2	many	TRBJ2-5	TGTGCCACCAGCAGAGACTTACTAGCGGGATATGAGTACCAAGAGACCCAGTACTTC	CATSRDLLAGYEYQETQYF
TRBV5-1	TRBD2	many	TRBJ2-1	TGCGCCAGCACCTGGACAGGGACCACTAGCGGGAGGGGCAATGAGCAGTTCTTC	CASTWTGTTSGRGNEQFF
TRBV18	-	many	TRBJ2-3	TGTGCCAGCTCACCGGATAGCACAGATACGCAGTATTTT	CASSPDSTDTQYF
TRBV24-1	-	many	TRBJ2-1	TGTGCCACCAGTGATCAGAGGGGAGATGAGCAGTTCTTC	CATSDQRGDEQFF
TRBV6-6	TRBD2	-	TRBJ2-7	TGTGCCAGCAGAGACGTACTAGCGGGCCAAAACTACGAGCAGTACTTC	CASRDVLAGQNYEQYF
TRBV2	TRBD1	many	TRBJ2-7	TGTGCCAGCAGCGCCGAGGGGGCAGCCTCCTACGAGCAGTACTTC	CASSAEGAASYEQYF
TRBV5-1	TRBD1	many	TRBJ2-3	TGCGCCAGCAGCTATAAACAGGGGGATACGCAGTATTTT	CASSYKQGDTQYF
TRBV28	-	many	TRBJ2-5	TGTGCCAGCAGTTTACTCGGAGGGGGACTACTCCCAGAAGAGACCCAGTACTTC	CASSLLGGGLLPEETQYF
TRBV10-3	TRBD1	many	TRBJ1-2	TGTGCCATCAGTGAGCGACAGGGTGGTGATGGCTACACCTTC	CAISERQGGDGYTF
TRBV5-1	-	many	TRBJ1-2	TGCGCCAGCAGCGACGGGACAATCGGCTACACCTTC	CASSDGTIGYTF
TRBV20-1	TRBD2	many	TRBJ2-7	TGCAGTGCCCGACTAGCGGATTACGAGCAGTACTTC	CSARLADYEQYF
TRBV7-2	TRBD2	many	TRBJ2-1	TGTGCCAGCAGCCCCAGCGGGGGGGCCAAGGGCAATGAGCAGTTCTTC	CASSPSGGAKGNEQFF
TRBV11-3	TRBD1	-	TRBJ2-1	TGTGCCAGCAGCGTGGGACAGTACAATGAGCAGTTCTTC	CASSVGQYNEQFF
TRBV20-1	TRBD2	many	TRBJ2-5	TGCAGTGCGAAAAAGACTAGCGGGAGGCTGGAGACCCAGTACTTC	CSAKKTSGRLETQYF
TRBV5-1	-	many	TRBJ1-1	TGCGCCAGCAGCGTTGGACACATGAACACTGAAGCTTTCTTT	CASSVGHMNTEAFF
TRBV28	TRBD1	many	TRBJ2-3	TGTGCCAGCAGAAGACAGGGCGTCGGCACAGATACGCAGTATTTT	CASRRQGVGTDTQYF